Listed here is a single TCR beta chain. Treatment of the sample: oral pan-JAK inhibitor, 5-10 mg twice daily. The data are from a study of CD8+ T cells in alopecia areata. V was trimmed by 6 bases and J by 2 bases, leaving 16 bases between them. This CDR3 contains 15 residues. The germline gives CDR1 SQVTM, CDR2 ANQGSEA. RNA was isolated and reverse transcribed to cDNA, the sequencing template. Clones were read by immunoSEQ multiplex PCR, and TCRdb kept only the in-frame ones, dropping some. Of more than 95,000 clones detected, over 60% appear once; the ten largest clones hold around 5.7%. The J gene is TRBJ2-2, the V gene TRBV29-1; D ambiguous. The TCR sequence derives from a human donor with alopecia areata. The source material was CD4+ T cells sorted from blood, sampled at week 4, from a patient treated with tofacitinib. The CDR3 nucleotides read TGCAGCGTCGCCGCACAAAGTTTAAACACCGGGGAGCTGTTTTTT. It specifies CSVAAQSLNTGELFF.